This TCR beta chain emerged from a study of cytotoxic CD8 clonotypes in ibrutinib-treated CLL. After removal of 1 base from V and 5 bases from J, the junction contained 13 bases not matched to a gene. The CDR3 covers 18 residues. The V gene's germline CDR1 is MDHEN and CDR2 SYDVKM. The assay was immunoSEQ multiplex PCR, and TCRdb's table has in-frame clones only and misses some. The sample holds 110,000 to 150,000 clones, about 76% seen once. J is TRBJ2-3 and V is TRBV28; 9 bases align to TRBD2. The sample here was PBMCs, taken after 24 months of ibrutinib treatment. This clonotype was obtained from a human donor with chronic lymphocytic leukemia. CDR3 in amino acids: CASSLSRGGRATGDTQYF. In DNA form, the CDR3 reads TGTGCCAGCAGTTTATCCCGCGGCGGGAGGGCCACCGGAGATACGCAGTATTTT.